A selection of T cell receptor beta chains follows, all from one sample in a study of T cells in Graves' hyperthyroidism and ophthalmopathy. TCRdb itself ran the multiplex PCR reads through MiXCR, one entry per CDR3 protein. The sample yields hundreds of thousands of distinct CDR3 sequences, about 14% seen once. The material sequenced was blood. These receptors were taken from a woman in her fifties or sixties with Graves' ophthalmopathy. CDR3s include the opening cysteine and the closing phenylalanine or tryptophan.

TRBJ2-3 | TRBV3-1 | CASSPGREWTYF
TRBJ1-3 | TRBV4-1 | CASSQGLVSGNTIYF
TRBJ1-3 | TRBV20-1 | CSARGGGADSGNTIYF
TRBJ2-1 | TRBV20-1 | CSASSGASSYNEQFF
TRBJ2-6 | TRBV20-1 | CSARVGGSGANVLTF
TRBJ1-3 | TRBV12-3/TRBV12-4 | CASSFQTGTGNTIYF
TRBJ2-2 | TRBV7-8 | CASKKTGNTGELFF
TRBJ1-2 | TRBV29-1 | CSVVVRGGGYTF
TRBJ2-7 | TRBV20-1 | CSAIQTSYYEQYF
TRBJ2-1 | TRBV20-1 | CSARAGLAGVATSWNEQFF
TRBJ2-7 | TRBV28 | CASSPQKLAISYEQYF
TRBJ2-5 | TRBV19 | CASSIGRGPYQETQYF
TRBJ2-3 | TRBV19 | CASSKDPWGADTQYF
TRBJ1-4 | TRBV20-1 | CSASYALGVNEKLFF
TRBJ2-5 | TRBV2 | CASSLGLEETQYF
TRBJ2-4 | TRBV7-2 | CASSSLAGEGIQYF
TRBJ2-7 | TRBV2 | CASSSGGGEQYF
TRBJ2-1 | TRBV5-4 | CASSLGLAGVNEKFF
TRBJ1-1 | TRBV7-3 | CASSSQGGPEAFF
TRBJ2-1 | TRBV7-9 | CASSSPRRGAYNEQFF
TRBJ2-7 | TRBV4-3 | CASSPLGGHEQYF
TRBJ2-1 | TRBV30 | CAWLRAGGYNEQFF
TRBJ2-2 | TRBV28 | CASSPPRTLRLNTGELFF
TRBJ1-6 | TRBV19 | CASSRTGLDSPLHF
TRBJ2-2 | TRBV4-3 | CASSQEKFTGELFF
TRBJ2-7 | TRBV20-1 | CSAWDRRPEQYF
TRBJ1-4 | TRBV7-9 | CASGVQRQGATNEKLFF
TRBJ1-5 | TRBV18 | CASSRTVNSNQPQHF
TRBJ1-1 | TRBV4-2 | CASSYRVGTQAFF
TRBJ2-1 | TRBV20-1 | CSAREGSGQSSYNEQFF
TRBJ1-2 | TRBV18 | CASSPGTGGGYTF
TRBJ2-7 | TRBV7-2 | CASRSGQGNYEQYF
TRBJ1-3 | TRBV7-9 | CASSFFRGSSGNTIYF
TRBJ1-1 | TRBV6-1 | CASSLTGGRTEAFF
TRBJ2-7 | TRBV30 | CAWRLGLTYEQYF
TRBJ2-3 | TRBV5-1 | CASSLEHTDTQYF
TRBJ2-5 | TRBV12-3/TRBV12-4 | CASSAGVYQETQYF
TRBJ2-1 | TRBV11-2 | CASSLDPWLAGGSNNEQFF
TRBJ1-5 | TRBV4-2 | CASSQRDGYNQPQHF
TRBJ2-7 | TRBV28 | CASSATYSYEQYF
TRBJ2-7 | TRBV20-1 | CSATTRDRGRVGEQYF
TRBJ2-2 | TRBV20-1 | CSAINLYANTGELFF
TRBJ2-7 | TRBV2 | CASRRDRSGEQYF
TRBJ1-1 | TRBV9 | CASSVGGQGGTEAFF
TRBJ2-7 | TRBV20-1 | CSARAVGLAGEQYF
TRBJ2-2 | TRBV24-1 | CATSPPGGSRGSTGELFF
TRBJ2-7 | TRBV14 | CASSQSDDRDREQYF
TRBJ1-3 | TRBV12-3/TRBV12-4 | CASEHRTDLSGNTIYF
TRBJ2-7 | TRBV20-1 | CSASPGGLPYEQYF
TRBJ2-2 | TRBV6-5 | CASSYSLGGYTGELFF
TRBJ2-1 | TRBV6-1 | CASSAGTGGRNEQFF